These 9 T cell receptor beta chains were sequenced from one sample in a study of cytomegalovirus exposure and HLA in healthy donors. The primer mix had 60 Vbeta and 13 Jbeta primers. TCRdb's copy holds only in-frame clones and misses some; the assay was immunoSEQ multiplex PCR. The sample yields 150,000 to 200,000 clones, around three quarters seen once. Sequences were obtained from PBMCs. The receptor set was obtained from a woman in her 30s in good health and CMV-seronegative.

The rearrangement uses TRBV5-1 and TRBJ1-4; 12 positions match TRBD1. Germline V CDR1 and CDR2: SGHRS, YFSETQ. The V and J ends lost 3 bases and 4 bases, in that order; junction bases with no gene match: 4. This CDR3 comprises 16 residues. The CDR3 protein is CASSSGQGALNEKLFF. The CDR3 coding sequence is TGCGCCAGCAGCTCGGGACAGGGGGCCCTTAATGAAAAACTGTTTTTT.

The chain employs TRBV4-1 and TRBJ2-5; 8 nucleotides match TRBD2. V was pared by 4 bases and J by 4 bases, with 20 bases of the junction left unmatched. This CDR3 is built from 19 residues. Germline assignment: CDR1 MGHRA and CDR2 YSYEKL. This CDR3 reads CASSPFYLTSEPFGETQYF. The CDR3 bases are TGCGCCAGCAGCCCGTTCTACCTGACTAGCGAGCCCTTCGGAGAGACCCAGTACTTC.

CDR3 bases: TGTGCCAGCAGTGAAGGCCGGACAGGTATATCCTACGAGCAGTACTTC. Amino acid sequence: CASSEGRTGISYEQYF. The chain joins TRBV2 to TRBJ2-7; TRBD1 matches 7 bases. Germline CDR1 reads SNHLY; CDR2 reads FYNNEI. V shed 1 base and J 1 base; nucleotides not matched to a gene: 7. The CDR3 runs 16 residues.

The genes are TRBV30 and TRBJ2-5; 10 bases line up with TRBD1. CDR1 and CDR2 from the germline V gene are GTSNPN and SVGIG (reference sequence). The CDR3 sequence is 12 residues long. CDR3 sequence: CAWDRGPGEQYF. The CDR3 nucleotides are TGTGCATGGGACAGGGGCCCCGGGGAGCAGTACTTC.

The DNA of the CDR3 is TGTGCCAGTGACCGGGACAGGCTTCTGACTGGGGCCAACGTCCTGACTTTC. Translation gives CASDRDRLLTGANVLTF. The chain links TRBV28 to TRBJ2-6; TRBD1 matches at 8 bases. Germline V gives CDR1 MDHEN, CDR2 SYDVKM. V lost 9 bases to trimming and J lost 2 bases; unmatched junction nucleotides: 12. This CDR3 has 17 residues. The full variable domain, its missing parts supplied by reference TRBV28 and TRBJ2-6, is DVKVTQSSRYLVKRTGEKVFLECVQDMDHENMFWYRQDPGLGLRLIYFSYDVKMKEKGDIPEGYSVSREKKERFSLILESASTNQTSMYLCASDRDRLLTGANVLTFGAGSRLTVL.

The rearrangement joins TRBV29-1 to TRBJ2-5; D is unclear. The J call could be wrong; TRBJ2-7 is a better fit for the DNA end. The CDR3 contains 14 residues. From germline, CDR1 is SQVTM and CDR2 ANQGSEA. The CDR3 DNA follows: TGCAGCGTTGAGAACCCGGGTAGCTCCTACGAGCAGTACTTC. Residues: CSVENPGSSYEQYF.

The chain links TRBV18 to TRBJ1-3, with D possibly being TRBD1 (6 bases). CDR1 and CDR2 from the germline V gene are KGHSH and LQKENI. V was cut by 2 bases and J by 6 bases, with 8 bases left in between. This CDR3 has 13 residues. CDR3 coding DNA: TGTGCCAGCTCACCATGGACAGAAAACACCATATATTTT. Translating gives CASSPWTENTIYF.

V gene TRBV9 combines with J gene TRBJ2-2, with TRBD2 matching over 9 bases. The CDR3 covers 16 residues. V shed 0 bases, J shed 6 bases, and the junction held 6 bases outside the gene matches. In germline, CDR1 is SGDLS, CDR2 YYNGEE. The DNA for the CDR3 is TGTGCCAGCAGCGTAGTGCGGGGGGGGTTTCCCGGGGAGCTGTTTTTT. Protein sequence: CASSVVRGGFPGELFF.

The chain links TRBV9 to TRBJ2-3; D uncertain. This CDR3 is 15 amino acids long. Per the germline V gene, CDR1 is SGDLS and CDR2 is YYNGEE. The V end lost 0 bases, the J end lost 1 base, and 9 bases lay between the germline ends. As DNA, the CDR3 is TGTGCCAGCAGCGTAGGGCCCTCTGGCACAGATACGCAGTATTTT. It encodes CASSVGPSGTDTQYF.